What follows are 32 T cell receptor beta chains derived from one specimen sequenced in a study of T cells in Graves' hyperthyroidism and ophthalmopathy. The source material, RNA transcripts, was used to amplify TCR beta CDR3 regions. An initial round of RT-PCR targeting the TCR CDR3 relied on the HTBI primer set. TCRdb used MiXCR to reprocess the multiplex PCR reads, holding one entry per CDR3 protein. This table holds 500,000 to 600,000 distinct CDR3 sequences, about 46% found once. The source material was peripheral blood or thyroid tissue (not recorded which). Source of these receptors: an adult woman with Graves' disease, either hyperthyroidism or ophthalmopathy (not recorded which).

Concerning this clonotype itself: At one end the junction does not follow the germline gene, possibly because of a read error. V is TRBV12-3 or TRBV12-4 and J is TRBJ2-7; TRBD1 or TRBD2 may be the D gene (5 bases each). The CDR3 length is 11 residues. CDR3 sequence reads: CASSLGDEQHF. The CDR3 bases are TGTGCCAGCAGTTTGGGGGACGAGCAGCACTTC.

The rearrangement links TRBV11-2 to TRBJ1-4; D uncertain. Trimming cost V 1 base and J 7 bases, with 10 bases left between them. The CDR3 loop spans 14 amino acids. The germline CDR1 and CDR2 sequences are SGHAT and FQNNGV. The CDR3 region has the DNA TGTGCCAGCAGCTTAGCCGGGATCGGTGAAAAACTGTTTTTT. This gives the protein CASSLAGIGEKLFF.

The CDR3 spells CASSGGGSTYEQYF. Here the CDR3 DNA reads TGTGCCAGCAGCGGAGGCGGGAGTACCTACGAGCAGTACTTC. This chain joins TRBV9 and TRBJ2-7; the match to TRBD2 covers 7 bases. Germline CDR1 SGDLS, CDR2 YYNGEE. The V segment lost 3 bases and the J segment 2 bases; nucleotides outside the gene matches: 5. The CDR3 extends over 14 amino acids. Together with reference TRBV9 and TRBJ2-7, the CDR3 gives the full variable domain: DSGVTQTPKHLITATGQRVTLRCSPRSGDLSVYWYQQSLDQGLQFLIQYYNGEERAKGNILERFSAQQFPDLHSELNLSSLELGDSALYFCASSGGGSTYEQYFGPGTRLTVT.

V gene TRBV29-1 combines with J gene TRBJ2-3; TRBD2 matches at 10 bases. J was trimmed by 4 bases and V by 7 bases; bases with no gene match: 14. Per the germline V gene, CDR1 is SQVTM and CDR2 is ANQGSEA. The CDR3 has 16 residues. The CDR3 region is CSEPPGLATRADTQYF. The CDR3 DNA follows: TGCAGCGAACCGCCGGGACTAGCGACACGGGCAGATACGCAGTATTTT.

This clonotype was seen ten or more times. The J gene is TRBJ2-5, the V gene TRBV5-1; D unclear. Looked up from germline, CDR1 is SGHRS and CDR2 is YFSETQ. Trimming left V 3 bases short and J 0 bases short, with 6 bases between. CDR3 length: 13 amino acids. CDR3 sequence (DNA): TGCGCCAGCAGCTGGCAGAACCAAGAGACCCAGTACTTC. Protein: CASSWQNQETQYF.

This clonotype was seen ten or more times. V and J are TRBV7-2 and TRBJ1-6; no definite D call. V lost 1 base and J lost 9, with 10 bases in between. The length of the CDR3 is 14 residues. Germline loops: CDR1 SGHTA, CDR2 FQGNSA. CDR3 sequence: CASSLVLPPSPLHF. Written as DNA, the CDR3 is TGTGCCAGCAGCTTAGTCCTTCCTCCTTCACCCCTCCACTTT.

Remarks on this clonotype: The DNA is left out, because the CDR3 cannot be placed on it with certainty; the CDR3 is given as TCRdb lists it. The chain recombines TRBV2 with TRBJ1-6. The CDR3 has 14 residues if both end residues are counted. Germline loops: CDR1 SNHLY, CDR2 FYNNEI. The CDR3 protein is CICSASPMDSPLHF.

This chain connects TRBV20-1 to TRBJ1-1; 8 nucleotides line up with TRBD1. There are 15 residues in the CDR3. After removal of 6 bases from V and 1 base from J, the junction contained 10 bases not matched to a gene. Per the germline V gene, CDR1 is DFQATT and CDR2 is SNEGSKA (reference sequence). DNA of the CDR3: TGCAGTGCCCGAGGGGGGCAGGGGGCGAACACTGAAGCTTTCTTT. Its translation is CSARGGQGANTEAFF.

This clonotype was recorded many times. The chain combines TRBV5-1 with TRBJ1-1; 9 bases line up with TRBD1. This CDR3 has 19 amino acids. In germline, CDR1 is SGHRS, CDR2 YFSETQ. Trimming at V came to 0 bases and at J to 4 bases, leaving 16 bases not matched to a gene. The CDR3 nucleotides are TGCGCCAGCAGCTTGGGTACTGGACAGGGGCTCGGTGGGGGCACTGAAGCTTTCTTT. This translates into CASSLGTGQGLGGGTEAFF. The whole variable domain, remainder taken from reference TRBV5-1 and TRBJ1-1, is KAGVTQTPRYLIKTRGQQVTLSCSPISGHRSVSWYQQTPGQGLQFLFEYFSETQRNKGNFPGRFSGRQFSNSRSEMNVSTLELGDSALYLCASSLGTGQGLGGGTEAFFGQGTRLTVV.

This clonotype was counted a few times. The V gene is TRBV28, the J gene TRBJ1-5; tentatively, D is TRBD1 (5 bases). The CDR3 is 14 residues long. V was shortened by 3 bases and J by 5 bases, with 11 bases between the two germline ends. Germline V gene sequence: CDR1 MDHEN, CDR2 SYDVKM. In DNA, the CDR3 is TGTGCCAGCAGTTTCGGGCGGGGACATCAGCCCCAGCATTTT. It encodes CASSFGRGHQPQHF.

The chain employs TRBV7-2 and TRBJ2-5, with D unclear. The CDR3 covers 11 residues. Germline CDR1 and CDR2: SGHTA and FQGNSA. V gave up 5 bases and J gave up 14 bases, with 15 bases separating them. The CDR3 here is CASSGPPVQYF. The CDR3, as DNA: TGTGCCAGCAGCGGACCACCGGTCCAATACTTC.

The table lists this clonotype with many counts. J is TRBJ1-4 and V is TRBV12-3 or TRBV12-4; D remains ambiguous. The CDR3 extends over 12 amino acids. The V and J ends lost 5 bases and 8 bases respectively, with 9 bases between them. In DNA, the CDR3 is TGTGCCAGCAGTCTGGGCTTGGAAAAACTGTTTTTT. It is translated as CASSLGLEKLFF.

This clonotype has a count of ten or more. The V and J genes are TRBV5-1 and TRBJ2-7; 9 bases are shared with TRBD2. With V trimmed by 2 bases and J by 3 bases, 6 bases remained unmatched. CDR1 is SGHRS and CDR2 is YFSETQ in the germline V gene. The CDR3 spans 15 residues. The CDR3 loop is CASSLALAGNYEQYF. CDR3 DNA: TGCGCCAGCAGCTTAGCCCTAGCGGGAAACTACGAGCAGTACTTC.

This clonotype was seen at least ten times. The chain recombines TRBV28 with TRBJ2-5; D remains unclear. Germline CDR1 MDHEN, CDR2 SYDVKM. Trimming left V 5 bases short and J 2 bases short, with 6 bases between. CDR3 length: 12 amino acids. The CDR3 coding sequence is TGTGCCAGCAGTCTGGGTCAAGAGACCCAGTACTTC. Protein: CASSLGQETQYF.

This chain links TRBV7-3 with TRBJ1-1; D not certain. Germline assignment: CDR1 SGHTA and CDR2 FQGTGA. V was cut by 4 bases and J by 1 base, with 16 bases left in between. This CDR3 region has 16 residues. CDR3 region: CASSSLPDPRNTEAFF. Written as DNA, the CDR3 is TGTGCCAGCAGCTCACTTCCGGACCCGAGGAACACTGAAGCTTTCTTT.

Notes on this clonotype: The junction departs from germline at one end; a sequencing error may be responsible. The CDR3 DNA reads TGTGCTTCGCGTCGGGAGGGGGCGGCTAGAGGCGAAAAACTGGTTTTT. Encoded protein: CASRREGAARGEKLVF. V is TRBV7-9 and J is TRBJ1-4; 7 bases line up with TRBD1. This CDR3 contains 16 residues. Germline lookup yields CDR1 SEHNR and CDR2 FQNEAQ (reference sequence).

Many counts were recorded for this clonotype. V gene TRBV6-5 combines with J gene TRBJ1-2, with no clear D. CDR1 and CDR2 from the germline V gene are MNHEY and SVGAGI. The CDR3 consists of 13 residues. The V end was cut by 6 bases, the J end by 2 bases, with 10 bases between. CDR3 coding DNA: TGTGCCAGCAGGAAAGGGCCGAACTATGGCTACACCTTC. Protein sequence: CASRKGPNYGYTF.

V is TRBV6-6 and J is TRBJ2-7; D may be TRBD2 (6 bases). Deletions cut 0 bases from V and 3 bases from J, with 12 bases between. The CDR3 is made up of 15 amino acids. Germline CDR1 MNHNY, CDR2 SVGAGI (reference sequence). The CDR3 nucleotides read TGTGCCAGCAGTTACTCGGAGACTAGTATCTACGAGCAGTACTTC. Translated: CASSYSETSIYEQYF.

The CDR3 loop is CASKGMNTEAFF. The CDR3 nucleotides are TGTGCCAGCAAAGGGATGAACACTGAAGCTTTCTTT. The V call is TRBV7-2, the J call TRBJ1-1, with D unresolved. Trimming removed 7 bases at V and 0 bases at J, with 6 bases between. Germline CDR1 is SGHTA and CDR2 is FQGNSA. The CDR3 extends over 12 amino acids.

V usage is TRBV7-9 and J usage is TRBJ1-6, with D uncertain. The V gene's germline CDR1 is SEHNR and CDR2 FQNEAQ (reference sequence). This CDR3 contains 14 residues. V lost 5 bases to trimming and J lost 7 bases, with 12 bases between them. The CDR3 is CASSVVAANSPLHF. CDR3 sequence (DNA): TGTGCCAGCAGCGTAGTGGCGGCCAATTCACCCCTCCACTTT.

This clonotype was seen a few times. The chain uses TRBV20-1 and TRBJ2-7; TRBD2 matches at 8 bases. Germline V lookup: CDR1 DFQATT, CDR2 SNEGSKA (reference sequence). This CDR3 spans 17 amino acids. The V gene end was trimmed by 3 bases and the J gene end by 0 bases; junction bases not matched to a gene: 13. The CDR3 region has the DNA TGCAGTGCTAGGGCCCTCCCGGGAGGGCCTAGCTCCTACGAGCAGTACTTC. The encoded protein is CSARALPGGPSSYEQYF.

This clonotype was detected only a few times. This sequence may be a read error, since a much larger clone differs from it by one base. The chain is built from TRBV7-3 and TRBJ2-2; the D gene is possibly TRBD2 (6 bases). V lost 3 bases to trimming and J lost 3 bases, with 8 bases between them. The CDR3 runs 14 residues. Germline V CDR1 and CDR2: SGHTA, FQGTGA. The CDR3 sequence is CASSLASDTGELFF. The CDR3 coding sequence is TGTGCCAGCAGCTTGGCTAGCGACACCGGGGAGCTGTTTTTT.

The chain employs TRBV10-3 and TRBJ2-7; possibly TRBD1 for D (6 bases). The CDR3 is made up of 14 amino acids. Trimming cost V 0 bases and J 5 bases, with 11 bases left between them. The germline CDR1 and CDR2 sequences are ENHRY and SYGVKD. CDR3 sequence reads: CAISESKQGNEQYF. The CDR3, as DNA: TGTGCCATCAGTGAGTCGAAACAGGGTAACGAGCAGTACTTC.

The chain couples TRBV7-8 to TRBJ1-5; D gene unclear. This CDR3 is 17 amino acids long. CDR1 and CDR2 from the germline V gene are SGHVS and FQNEAQ. V dropped 2 bases and J dropped 2 bases, with 16 bases sitting between them. Here the CDR3 DNA reads TGTGCCAGCAGCTTAAACTCAGCGGGAGGACGCAATCAGCCCCAGCATTTT. Protein sequence: CASSLNSAGGRNQPQHF.

This clonotype showed up just once. The chain recombines TRBV2 with TRBJ2-2; possible D gene TRBD1, 6 bases. Looked up from germline, CDR1 is SNHLY and CDR2 is FYNNEI. The germline V and J ends were trimmed by 5 bases and 6 bases, with 10 bases remaining between them. The CDR3 sequence is 13 residues long. The CDR3 protein is CASSSSGAGELFF. The CDR3 bases are TGTGCCAGCAGTTCCTCAGGGGCCGGGGAGCTGTTTTTT.

This clonotype came up a few times. The rearrangement uses TRBV7-2 and TRBJ1-2, with 8 bases identical to TRBD1. CDR3 length equals 17 residues. Germline V CDR1 and CDR2: SGHTA, FQGNSA. After removal of 5 bases from V and 8 bases from J, the junction contained 19 bases not matched to a gene. CDR3 protein: CASSHRDRSTAVRGYTF. CDR3 sequence (DNA): TGTGCCAGCAGCCACCGGGACAGGTCAACTGCGGTGCGGGGCTACACCTTC.

This chain uses TRBV14 with TRBJ2-7; TRBD2 matches at 7 bases. The J segment lost 2 bases and the V segment lost 1 base, leaving 5 bases of the junction unmatched. CDR3 length: 15 amino acids. Germline V CDR1 and CDR2: SGHDN, FVKESK. CDR3: CASSQVLGTTYEQYF. The DNA for the CDR3 is TGTGCCAGCAGCCAAGTATTAGGGACTACCTACGAGCAGTACTTC.

The V gene is TRBV19, the J gene TRBJ2-2, with TRBD2 as a possible D gene (5 bases). This CDR3 has 13 amino acids. The V and J ends lost 3 bases and 5 bases respectively, with 7 bases between them. CDR1 and CDR2 (germline): LNHDA, SQIVND (reference sequence). The CDR3 bases are TGTGCCAGTAGTATGCGAGGGACCGGGGAGCTGTTTTTT. The encoded protein is CASSMRGTGELFF.

The chain links TRBV20-1 to TRBJ2-7; tentative D call: TRBD1 (6 bases). Germline V gives CDR1 DFQATT, CDR2 SNEGSKA (reference sequence). Trimming pared 6 bases from V and 0 bases from J, leaving 18 bases between. CDR3 length: 15 amino acids. The CDR3, as DNA: TGCAGTGCCACCCTCCGGGACAAGGGCTCCTACGAGCAGTACTTC. Its protein is CSATLRDKGSYEQYF.

This rearrangement joins TRBV20-1 to TRBJ2-5, with 9 bases matching TRBD1. The V gene end was trimmed by 0 bases and the J gene end by 11 bases; junction bases not matched to a gene: 10. CDR1 and CDR2 from the germline V gene are DFQATT and SNEGSKA (reference sequence). The CDR3 contains 14 residues. The CDR3 is CSARDGGQGGNQYF. CDR3 nucleotide sequence: TGCAGTGCTAGAGATGGGGGACAGGGAGGGAATCAGTACTTC.

The chain recombines TRBV20-1 with TRBJ1-2; 7 bases are shared with TRBD1. J was trimmed by 7 bases and V by 0 bases; bases with no gene match: 2. CDR1 is DFQATT and CDR2 is SNEGSKA in the germline V gene (reference sequence). The CDR3 covers 12 residues. CDR3 protein: CSAREQGGGYTF. The CDR3 nucleotides read TGCAGTGCTAGAGAGCAGGGGGGTGGCTACACCTTC.

This chain joins TRBV30 and TRBJ1-6, with D perhaps matching TRBD1 (6 bases). Germline V gene lookup returns CDR1 GTSNPN and CDR2 SVGIG (reference sequence). Trimming stripped 2 bases from V and 10 bases from J, with 12 bases between. The CDR3 runs to 13 residues. CDR3 in amino acids: CAWSSGAQSPLHF. The CDR3 DNA reads as TGTGCCTGGAGTTCGGGGGCTCAATCACCCCTCCACTTT. Filled out from reference TRBV30 and TRBJ1-6, the complete variable domain reads SQTIHQWPATLVQPVGSPLSLECTVEGTSNPNLYWYRQAAGRGLQLLFYSVGIGQISSEVPQNLSASRPQDRQFILSSKKLLLSDSGFYLCAWSSGAQSPLHFGNGTRLTVT.